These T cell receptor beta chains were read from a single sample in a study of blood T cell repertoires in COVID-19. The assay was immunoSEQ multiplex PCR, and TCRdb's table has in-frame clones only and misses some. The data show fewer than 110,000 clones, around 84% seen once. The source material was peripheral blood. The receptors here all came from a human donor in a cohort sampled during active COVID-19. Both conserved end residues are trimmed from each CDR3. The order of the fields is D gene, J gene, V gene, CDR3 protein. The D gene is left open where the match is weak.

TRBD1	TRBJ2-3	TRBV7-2	ASTGQGAGTDTQY
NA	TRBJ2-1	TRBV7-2	ASSLGVGGKF
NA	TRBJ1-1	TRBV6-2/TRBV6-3	ASSTGQPPPSNTEAF
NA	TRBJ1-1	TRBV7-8	ASSLGGRDTEAF
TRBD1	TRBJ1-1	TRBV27	ASSTYQGVHTEAF
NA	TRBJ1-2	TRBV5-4	ASSLPNDRNYGYT
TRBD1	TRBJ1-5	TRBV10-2	ASMGQGGNQPQH
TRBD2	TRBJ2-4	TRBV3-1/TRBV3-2	ASSQRDYYNIQY
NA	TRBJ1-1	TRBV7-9	ASSSGMARVNTEAF
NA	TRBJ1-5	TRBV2	ASSSRFNQPQH
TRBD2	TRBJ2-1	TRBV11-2	ASSLAGGWEQF
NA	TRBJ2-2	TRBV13	ASSPAAGETGELF
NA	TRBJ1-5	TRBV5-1	ASSFGGLEDQPQH
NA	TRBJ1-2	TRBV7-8	ASSLSPTLLGGYT
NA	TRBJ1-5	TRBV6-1	ASSELASSGGAQPQH